This T cell receptor beta chain was sequenced during a study of shared clonotypes between healthy human individuals (TCRdb year 2020). Study-level background: The cohort comprised a couple of women and a few men aged 18 to 49 years. Leukapheresis yielded between about 0.94 and 10 billion PBMCs per donor. To estimate repertoire size and how much clonotype sharing occurs between individuals, the study deeply sequenced the blood TCR repertoires of a handful of healthy adults. Per donor, three plates each were used for CD4 naive and CD4 memory, two for CD8 naive, and one for CD8 memory. Different laboratories and diverse techniques were used to prepare libraries and sequence TCR repertoires, to increase sequencing depth and limit assay-specific biases. On the study overall, not on this receptor specifically: Incomplete sequencing was indicated by rarefaction of sorted-subset datasets, despite the large sequencing depth. When several donors were compared, the shared fraction of clonotypes was around 5% for naive CD4, 3.5% to 4% for naive CD8, 2% to 2.5% for memory CD4, and 0.35% to 0.4% for memory CD8. The small number of donors limited the genetic and exposure-history diversity represented. Pairwise subsampling indicated that sequencing depth was expected to affect the degree of clonotype sharing among donors. Sampling was limited to blood, and TCR repertoires in tissue likely differ from TCR repertoires in blood. Naive subsets generally had larger estimated clonotype richness than memory subsets did. Higher generation probabilities were observed for clonotypes shared by all four sorted-subset donors than for non-shared clonotypes.

TCR CDR3 regions were amplified from genomic DNA by multiplex PCR using the deep immunoSEQ assay. For each cell subset, the extracted genomic DNA was distributed evenly across all wells of several immunoSEQ 96-well plates, and each plate served as one replicate. For sorted subsets, roughly 200 ng of genomic DNA, equivalent to roughly 30,000 T cell genomes, went into each replicate PCR. Purified libraries were measured with a Qubit 3.0 fluorometer, size-checked on a Bioanalyzer 2100, and measured again with the KAPA Library Quantification kit. Every immunoSEQ 96-well plate was sequenced on a dedicated single-read 150-cycle Illumina NextSeq 550 flow cell. On the study's bioinformatics: Because the immunoSEQ output included only junctional sequences and no quality scores, the filtering could not be the same as the filtering used for full-length reads. Sequences were annotated with PyIR, a Python wrapper for IgBLAST v1.9, and V/J genes and CDR3 were assigned using IMGT germline references. Any read was removed if the V/J assignment was weak (E-value above 1e-6), the CDR3 was missing, or the read contained stop codons, out-of-frame junctions, or ambiguous translated residues. V3J clonotypes were defined as sequences sharing the same inferred V gene, J gene, and CDR3 amino acid sequence. Percentage overlap between repertoires was computed as shared unique clonotypes divided by the size of the smaller repertoire. Richness of each repertoire was evaluated using RTK rarefaction, the Chao1 estimator, and Recon v2.1 estimates of unobserved clonotypes. For all TCRbeta clonotypes obtained by the gDNA method from a few donors, generation probabilities were computed with OLGA. The immuneACCESS repertoire file appears here via TCRdb, limited to in-frame rearrangements. These files lack a portion of the clones; in checked studies, under half of the deficit traces to unresolved V genes, and the cause of the others is not known. V, J and clone size are those of that table, while D and trimming were read from the DNA. The sample records about 1.5 million clones, 98% of which are singletons. Clones ranked in the top ten supply about 0.45% of the sample.

This clone is a singleton in its sample. Its antigen is unknown. No base quality information exists; no much larger clone differs at one position. Healthy HIV-negative adults with no recently reported acute infections or vaccinations were included as donors. All donors were Caucasian adults living in Nashville, Tennessee, USA. CD4+ T cells were enriched by magnetic negative selection, after which naive cells were positively selected on CD45RA and the negative fraction was taken as the memory subset. Blood was collected by leukapheresis, and PBMCs were isolated by Ficoll-Histopaque density gradient centrifugation and then cryopreserved in liquid nitrogen vapor phase. Analytical flow cytometry was used to check the purity and quantity of each magnetically sorted T cell population. From each sorted fraction, genomic DNA was isolated and quantified by UV absorbance on a Nanodrop 2000c. Spanning cysteine to phenylalanine, the CDR3 consists of 14 amino acids. Left in the record is the CDR3 DNA by itself, 42 bases read in frame from the first base. CDR1 and CDR2, looked up from the germline V gene, are LGHNT and FRNRAP. Trimming removed 5 bases from V and 3 bases from J, leaving 11 bases between the germline ends.

Rearrangement joined TRBV12-5 to TRBJ2-1; a tentative D call is TRBD1 (6 bases match). This receptor was identified in a man aged 30 to 39 in good health. Sample: naive CD4+ T cells sorted from blood. Interpreted using the paper, the cell subset or site label stands for: CD45RA+ positively selected. The CDR3 amino acid sequence is: CASGRQESYNEQFF. The DNA sequence is as follows: TGTGCTAGTGGTCGACAGGAAAGCTACAATGAGCAGTTCTTC.